The 4 T cell receptor beta chains reported below all come from one sample, sequenced in a study of Graves' ophthalmopathy and Graves' hyperthyroidism. Investigators amplified TCR beta CDR3 regions from RNA transcripts. First-round RT-PCR relied on HTBI primers, and a second-round multiplex PCR came next. TCRdb processed the multiplex PCR reads anew with MiXCR; each CDR3 protein has one entry. In the table there are about 620,000 distinct CDR3 sequences, 22% of which are singletons. The sequenced material came from peripheral blood. Receptor source: a woman aged 18-29 years with stable Graves' hyperthyroidism. Some clones in this sample may be carry-over from other donors' samples.

The chain recombines TRBV20-1 with TRBJ2-5, with 11 bases fitting TRBD2. Germline CDR1 DFQATT, CDR2 SNEGSKA (reference sequence). Trimming at V came to 3 bases and at J to 5 bases, leaving 5 bases not matched to a gene. This CDR3 has 14 residues. The CDR3 region is CSASSSGRWETQYF. CDR3 bases: TGCAGTGCTAGCTCTAGCGGGAGGTGGGAGACCCAGTACTTC.

This clonotype has ten or more counts. The V call is TRBV6-4, the J call TRBJ2-2; TRBD1 matches at 10 bases. CDR1 and CDR2 (germline): MRHNA, SNTAGT. After removal of 2 bases from V and 3 bases from J, the junction contained 0 bases not matched to a gene. There are 15 residues in the CDR3. CDR3 protein: CASSDGTGDTGELFF. The CDR3 region has the DNA TGTGCCAGCAGTGACGGGACAGGGGACACCGGGGAGCTGTTTTTT.

This clonotype has at least ten counts. The gene calls are TRBV7-2 and TRBJ2-2, with 9 bases fitting TRBD2. Germline V gene lookup returns CDR1 SGHTA and CDR2 FQGNSA. The junction had 18 bases not matched to a gene; V was cut back by 4 bases and J by 6 bases. The CDR3 loop spans 19 amino acids. CDR3: CASSSGRAYGTSTAGELFF. CDR3 nucleotides: TGTGCCAGCAGCTCAGGGAGAGCTTACGGGACTAGCACAGCCGGGGAGCTGTTTTTT.

The chain carries TRBV4-1 and TRBJ2-5; D perhaps matches TRBD2 (5 bases). Trimming removed 4 bases from V and 1 base from J, with 7 bases in between. This CDR3 contains 13 residues. Germline V gives CDR1 MGHRA, CDR2 YSYEKL. CDR3 sequence: CASSRGIQETQYF. The CDR3, as DNA: TGCGCCAGCAGCCGAGGGATCCAAGAGACCCAGTACTTC.